One sample yielded the 17 T cell receptor beta chains listed below, sequenced in a study of beta chain features in type 1 diabetes. General study findings and limits: Type 1 diabetes patients had moderately but significantly shorter TCRB CDR3s in all four CD4+ subsets.

The entirety of the isolated RNA underwent reverse transcription, so expressed TCRB transcripts were sequenced. Libraries were prepared by immunoSEQ multiplex PCR; TCRdb keeps only in-frame clonotypes and omits some of them. The sample gives 300,000 to 350,000 clones, roughly 8.8% of which show up once; 0.95% to 1.1% is in the top ten. Which antigens these TCRs recognize remains unknown. Sequencing was done on a sample of central memory CD4+ T cells from blood. All receptors derive from a young man with type 1 diabetes.

This clone was seen a handful of times. The chain combines TRBV5-1 with TRBJ1-2; D not certain. In germline, CDR1 is SGHRS, CDR2 YFSETQ. There are 11 residues in the CDR3. With 7 bases removed from V and 2 bases from J, the gap between germline ends came to 6 bases. Here the CDR3 reads CASAGNYGYTF. CDR3 DNA sequence: TGCGCCAGCGCGGGGAACTATGGCTACACCTTC.

This clone was counted a few times. This chain connects TRBV7-9 to TRBJ2-1, with D possibly matching TRBD1 (6 bases). V was cut by 4 bases and J by 9 bases, with 10 bases left in between. Germline CDR1 and CDR2: SEHNR and FQNEAQ (reference sequence). The CDR3 covers 12 residues. The DNA of the CDR3 is TGTGCCAGCAGCTCACAGGGTATTGAGCAGTTCTTC. Its protein is CASSSQGIEQFF.

There are a few counts of this clone. The chain has TRBV20-1 and TRBJ1-2; 7 nucleotides agree with TRBD1. J was trimmed by 8 bases and V by 7 bases; bases with no gene match: 7. CDR3 length: 11 amino acids. Germline V gene data show CDR1 as DFQATT and CDR2 as SNEGSKA (reference sequence). The CDR3 nucleotides read TGCAGTGGGCAGGGGGTAAGAGGCTACACCTTC. This sequence encodes CSGQGVRGYTF.

This clone was seen only a few times. The J gene is TRBJ2-5, the V gene TRBV28, with 9 bases that match TRBD2. The CDR3 loop spans 15 amino acids. V was pared by 2 bases and J by 3 bases, with 4 bases of the junction left unmatched. Germline V lookup: CDR1 MDHEN, CDR2 SYDVKM. The DNA of the CDR3 is TGTGCCAGCAGTTTAAATAGCGGGGGTAAAGAGACCCAGTACTTC. This encodes CASSLNSGGKETQYF.

This clone was counted between two and nine times. The chain is built from TRBV28 and TRBJ1-4, with D unresolved. The CDR3 contains 15 residues. Germline V gene sequence: CDR1 MDHEN, CDR2 SYDVKM. Trimming shortened V by 3 bases and J by 0 bases, and 8 bases separated the two germline ends. Here the CDR3 DNA reads TGTGCCAGCAGTTTCACGAGATCAACTAATGAAAAACTGTTTTTT. Amino acid sequence: CASSFTRSTNEKLFF.

There are a few counts of this clone. This chain uses TRBV29-1 with TRBJ1-2, with TRBD1 as a possible D gene (5 bases). The CDR3 contains 13 residues. The ends were cut back, 7 bases at V and 9 bases at J, with 21 bases in the middle. Germline V CDR1 and CDR2: SQVTM, ANQGSEA. CDR3 sequence: CSAETFTGSSYTF. The CDR3 DNA follows: TGCAGCGCGGAGACCTTTACAGGTTCGAGCTACACCTTC. The full variable domain, completed using reference TRBV29-1 and TRBJ1-2, is SAVISQKPSRDICQRGTSLTIQCQVDSQVTMMFWYRQQPGQSLTLIATANQGSEATYESGFVIDKFPISRPNLTFSTLTVSNMSPEDSSIYLCSAETFTGSSYTFGSGTRLTVV.

The chain couples TRBV6-1 to TRBJ2-7, with 7 bases identical to TRBD1. V lost 3 bases to trimming and J lost 1 base; unmatched junction nucleotides: 3. Germline V lookup: CDR1 MNHNS, CDR2 SASEGT. This CDR3 has 14 residues. CDR3 sequence: CASSDYRGSYEQYF. CDR3 in DNA: TGTGCCAGCAGTGATTACAGGGGTTCCTACGAGCAGTACTTC.

This clone was detected only a few times. This CDR3 is also generated by other DNA sequences in the sample. The chain uses TRBV19 and TRBJ2-1; 9 bases align to TRBD2. Germline V gene data show CDR1 as LNHDA and CDR2 as SQIVND (reference sequence). This CDR3 contains 15 residues. Trimming removed 3 bases from V and 2 bases from J; junction bases left unmatched: 2. This chain's CDR3 is CASSIQRGAYNEQFF. The CDR3, as DNA: TGTGCCAGTAGTATCCAGCGGGGGGCCTACAATGAGCAGTTCTTC. Using reference TRBV19 and TRBJ2-1 for the parts outside the CDR3, the full variable domain is DGGITQSPKYLFRKEGQNVTLSCEQNLNHDAMYWYRQDPGQGLRLIYYSQIVNDFQKGDIAEGYSVSREKKESFPLTVTSAQKNPTAFYLCASSIQRGAYNEQFFGPGTRLTVL.

This clone has more than one count but fewer than ten. This sequence joins TRBV6-5 and TRBJ1-6; perhaps TRBD1 as D (5 bases). The CDR3 spans 15 residues. Trimming took 5 bases from V and 10 from J, leaving 18 bases between them. Per germline, CDR1 MNHEY and CDR2 SVGAGI. The CDR3 coding sequence is TGTGCCAGCAGTGCCCCTCGATGGAGGGGATCACCCCTCCACTTT. Protein: CASSAPRWRGSPLHF.

This clone was detected ten times or more. The chain is built from TRBV18 and TRBJ2-3; a weak D match, TRBD2 (6 bases). The CDR3 extends over 18 amino acids. Trimming removed 3 bases at V and 0 bases at J, with 19 bases between. Per the germline V gene, CDR1 is KGHSH and CDR2 is LQKENI. DNA for the CDR3: TGTGCCAGCTCACCCGCCCGTAGGAACGGGGGAAGCACAGATACGCAGTATTTT. Translating gives CASSPARRNGGSTDTQYF. Full variable domain (rest looked up from reference TRBV18 and TRBJ2-3): NAGVMQNPRHLVRRRGQEARLRCSPMKGHSHVYWYRQLPEEGLKFMVYLQKENIIDESGMPKERFSAEFPKEGPSILRIQQVVRGDSAAYFCASSPARRNGGSTDTQYFGPGTRLTVL.

The gene calls are TRBV6-5 and TRBJ1-4; 10 nucleotides match TRBD1. V was pared by 2 bases and J by 6 bases, with 0 bases of the junction left unmatched. The CDR3 totals 14 residues. Looked up from germline, CDR1 is MNHEY and CDR2 is SVGAGI. As DNA, the CDR3 is TGTGCCAGCAGTTACGGGACAGGGGATGAAAAACTGTTTTTT. Its translation is CASSYGTGDEKLFF.

This clone was picked up a small number of times. The rearrangement uses TRBV6-6 and TRBJ2-3; TRBD2 is a possible D gene (6 bases). The V gene's germline CDR1 is MNHNY and CDR2 SVGAGI (reference sequence). The CDR3 runs 14 residues. With 2 bases removed from V and 1 base from J, the gap between germline ends came to 7 bases. Here the CDR3 reads CASSYRLGTDTQYF. DNA for the CDR3: TGTGCCAGCAGTTACCGACTAGGCACAGATACGCAGTATTTT.

V and J are TRBV7-8 and TRBJ2-2; D gene uncertain. Per germline, CDR1 SGHVS and CDR2 FQNEAQ. This CDR3 is built from 12 residues. Trimming cost V 5 bases and J 6 bases, with 7 bases left between them. This CDR3 reads CASSGRPGELFF. In DNA, the CDR3 is TGTGCCAGCAGCGGAAGACCCGGGGAGCTGTTTTTT.

This clone was counted at least ten times. Here the CDR3 reads CASTNDQNTEAFF. In DNA, the CDR3 is TGTGCCAGCACCAACGACCAGAACACTGAAGCTTTCTTT. V and J are TRBV2 and TRBJ1-1; D is undetermined. The CDR3 has 13 amino acids. The germline V gene encodes CDR1 SNHLY and CDR2 FYNNEI. The ends were cut back, 7 bases at V and 1 base at J, with 10 bases in the middle.

This clone was seen a handful of times. The V call is TRBV27, the J call TRBJ1-5; D uncertain. This CDR3 is 14 amino acids long. V was pared by 0 bases and J by 5 bases, with 8 bases between. Germline assignment: CDR1 MNHEY and CDR2 SMNVEV (reference sequence). CDR3 region: CASSLSSVYQPQHF. The CDR3 region has the DNA TGTGCCAGCAGTTTATCGTCGGTCTATCAGCCCCAGCATTTT.

About this clone itself: The sample carries other DNA sequences with the same CDR3. The genes are TRBV7-2 and TRBJ2-7, with a possible D match to TRBD1 (6 bases). Germline CDR1 SGHTA, CDR2 FQGNSA. Trimming shortened V by 5 bases and J by 2 bases, and 13 bases separated the two germline ends. The CDR3 is 14 amino acids. The CDR3 is CASSPGQPAYEQYF. The CDR3 region has the DNA TGTGCCAGCAGCCCGGGACAACCGGCCTACGAGCAGTACTTC.

This clone was recorded a few times. CDR3: CAWSVAGGPRPTQYF. The CDR3, as DNA: TGTGCCTGGAGTGTAGCGGGGGGTCCTCGTCCTACGCAGTATTTT. This sequence joins TRBV30 and TRBJ2-3, with 9 bases aligning to TRBD2. The CDR3 runs to 15 residues. V was pared by 0 bases and J by 8 bases, with 9 bases of the junction left unmatched. CDR1 and CDR2 from the germline V gene are GTSNPN and SVGIG (reference sequence).